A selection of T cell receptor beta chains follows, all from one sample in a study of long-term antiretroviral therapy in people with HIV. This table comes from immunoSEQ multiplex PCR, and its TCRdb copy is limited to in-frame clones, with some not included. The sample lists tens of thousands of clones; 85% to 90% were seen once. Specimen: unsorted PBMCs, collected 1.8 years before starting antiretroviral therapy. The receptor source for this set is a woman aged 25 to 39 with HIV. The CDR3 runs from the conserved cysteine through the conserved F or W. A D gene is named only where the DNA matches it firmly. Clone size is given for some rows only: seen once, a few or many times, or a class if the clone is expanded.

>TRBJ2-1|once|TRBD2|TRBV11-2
CASSLGGGPWYEQFF
TGTGCCAGCAGCTTGGGCGGGGGGCCTTGGTATGAGCAGTTCTTC
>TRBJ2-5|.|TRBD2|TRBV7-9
CASSQPAGTSGSKETQYF
TGTGCCAGCAGCCAGCCTGCCGGGACTAGCGGGAGTAAAGAGACCCAGTACTTC
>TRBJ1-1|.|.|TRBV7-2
CASSPGWGAFF
TGTGCCAGCAGCCCGGGGTGGGGAGCTTTCTTT
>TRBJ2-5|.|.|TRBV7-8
CASSLRFKETAETQYF
TGTGCCAGCAGCTTAAGGTTTAAAGAAACGGCAGAGACCCAGTACTTC
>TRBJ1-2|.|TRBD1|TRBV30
CARTGPYGYTF
TGTGCCCGGACAGGTCCCTATGGCTACACCTTC
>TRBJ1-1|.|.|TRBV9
CASNRQGSSEAFF
TGTGCCAGCAACCGTCAGGGCTCCTCAGAAGCTTTCTTT
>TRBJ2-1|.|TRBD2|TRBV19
CASAPGLLAGGPNEQFF
TGTGCCAGTGCCCCGGGCCTCCTAGCGGGGGGGCCCAATGAGCAGTTCTTC
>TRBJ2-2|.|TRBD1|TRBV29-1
CSVVGQGMPGELFF
TGCAGCGTTGTGGGACAGGGGATGCCCGGGGAGCTGTTTTTT
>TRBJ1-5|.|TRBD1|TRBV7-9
CASNSGTGEAWRNQPQHF
TGTGCCAGCAACTCCGGGACAGGGGAAGCCTGGCGTAATCAGCCCCAGCATTTT
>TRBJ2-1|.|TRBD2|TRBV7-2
CASSFPGLAGGHGEQFF
TGTGCCAGCAGCTTCCCGGGACTAGCGGGGGGGCACGGTGAGCAGTTCTTC
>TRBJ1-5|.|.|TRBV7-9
CASSPDDSNQPQHF
TGTGCCAGCAGCCCCGACGATAGCAATCAGCCCCAGCATTTT
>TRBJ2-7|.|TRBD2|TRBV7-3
CASSLMPGLAGGSTYEQYF
TGTGCCAGCAGCTTAATGCCGGGACTAGCGGGGGGATCGACCTACGAGCAGTACTTC
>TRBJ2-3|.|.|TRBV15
CATSSWGTDTQYF
TGTGCCACCAGCAGCTGGGGCACAGATACGCAGTATTTT
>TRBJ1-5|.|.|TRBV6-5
CASRTDRNQPQHF
TGTGCCAGCAGGACCGACAGAAATCAGCCCCAGCATTTT
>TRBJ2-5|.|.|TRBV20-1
CSADQETQYF
TGCAGTGCTGACCAAGAGACCCAGTACTTC
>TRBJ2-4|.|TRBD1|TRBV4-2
CASSAQGQSKNIQYF
TGTGCCAGCAGCGCACAGGGACAGTCCAAAAACATTCAGTACTTC
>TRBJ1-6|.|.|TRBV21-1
CASSKEPVTSPGTLHF
TGTGCCAGCAGCAAAGAACCGGTAACCTCCCCTGGAACCCTCCACTTT
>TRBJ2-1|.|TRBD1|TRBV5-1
CASSRTGYHEQFF
TGCGCCAGCAGTCGGACAGGTTACCATGAGCAGTTCTTC
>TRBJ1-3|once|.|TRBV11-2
CASSLRTVGSSGNTIYF
TGTGCCAGCAGCTTAAGGACGGTGGGGAGCTCTGGAAACACCATATATTTT